The T cell receptor (beta chain) described here comes from a study of human T cells and chemical hapten exposure. Turning to the study itself: TCR yields differed between samples (mainly from small differences in pooled library volume).

The CDR3 contains 16 residues. Trimming took 0 bases from V and 4 from J; bases not matched to a gene: 6. Germline CDR1 and CDR2: MNHEY and SVGAGI. Findings and caveats of the study: The study found that DPC sensitization did not change TCRs above 1 in 1000 frequency.

TCRdb analysed the RACE reads with MiXCR anew, one entry per CDR3 protein. The data hold over 300,000 distinct CDR3 sequences, with approximately 5.1% observed a single time. Time point noted: pre-sensitization, week 0. Treatment in this sample: therapeutic diphenylcyclopropenone sensitization with weekly scalp DPC. A few counts support this clonotype. Its specificity is unknown. The chain has TRBV6-5 and TRBJ2-5, with 9 bases identical to TRBD2. This receptor was identified in a woman aged 45-65 years with alopecia areata. Some clones in this sample may be carry-over from other donors' samples. The material sequenced was whole blood, taken in connection with sensitization to the hapten diphenylcyclopropenone (DPC). As DNA, the CDR3 is TGTGCCAGCAGTTACTCGACTAGCGGACCCCCAGAGACCCAGTACTTC. Translating gives CASSYSTSGPPETQYF.